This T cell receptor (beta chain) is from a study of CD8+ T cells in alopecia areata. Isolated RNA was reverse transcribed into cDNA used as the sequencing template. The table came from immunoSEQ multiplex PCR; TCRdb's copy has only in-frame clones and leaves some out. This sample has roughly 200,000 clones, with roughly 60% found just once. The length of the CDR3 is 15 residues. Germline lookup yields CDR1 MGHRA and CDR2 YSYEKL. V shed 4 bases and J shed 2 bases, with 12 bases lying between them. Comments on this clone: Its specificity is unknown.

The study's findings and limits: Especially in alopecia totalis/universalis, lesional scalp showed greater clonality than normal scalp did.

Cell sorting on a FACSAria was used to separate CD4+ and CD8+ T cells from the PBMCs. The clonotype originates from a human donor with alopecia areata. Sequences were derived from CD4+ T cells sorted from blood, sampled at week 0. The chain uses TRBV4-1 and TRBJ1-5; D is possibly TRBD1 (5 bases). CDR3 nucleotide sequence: TGCGCCAGCAGCCCCACAGGAGCTCGCAATCAGCCCCAGCATTTT. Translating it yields CASSPTGARNQPQHF.